This T cell receptor beta chain was identified in a study of neurological immune-mediated disorders. About the research overall: A relapsing-remitting course was seen in most of the 34 multiple sclerosis patients and a secondary progressive course in 3. General study results and limits: Private repertoires in all groups were suggested, as expanded clones shared no CDR3 amino acid sequences across subjects.

V shed 2 bases and J shed 1 base, with 6 bases lying between them. This CDR3 is built from 13 residues. Germline CDR1 reads SGHRS; CDR2 reads YFSETQ. In its sample, this clonotype was seen many times. What it binds is unknown. By 5'RACE with 10-nucleotide random UMIs, the cDNA was made. TCRdb re-called the 5' RACE reads through MiXCR, storing one row per CDR3 protein. Seen here are roughly 60,000 distinct CDR3 sequences, just under 4% observed once, and the top ten hold 1.9%. The sorted libraries were made from fewer than 1.3 million CD4+ or CD8+ T cells. The J gene is TRBJ1-1, the V gene TRBV5-1; D uncertain. The TCR comes from a woman aged 40 to 50 with multiple sclerosis. The sequencing input was CD4+ T cells from blood. Written as DNA, the CDR3 is TGCGCCAGCAGCTTTTGGGAGAACACTGAAGCTTTCTTT. Translated, it gives CASSFWENTEAFF.